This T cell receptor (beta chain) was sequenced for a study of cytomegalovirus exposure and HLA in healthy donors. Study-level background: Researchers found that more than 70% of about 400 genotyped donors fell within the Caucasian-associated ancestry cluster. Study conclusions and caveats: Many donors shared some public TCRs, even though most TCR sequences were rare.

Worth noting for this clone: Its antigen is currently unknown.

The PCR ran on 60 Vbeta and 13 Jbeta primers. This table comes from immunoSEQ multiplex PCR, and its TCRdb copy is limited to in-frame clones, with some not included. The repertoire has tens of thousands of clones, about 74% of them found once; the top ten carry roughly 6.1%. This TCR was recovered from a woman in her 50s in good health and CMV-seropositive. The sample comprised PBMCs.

CDR3 sequence reads: CASSSSGTTDTQYF. The DNA for the CDR3 is TGCGCCAGCAGCTCTAGCGGGACGACAGATACGCAGTATTTT. This chain uses TRBV5-1 with TRBJ2-3; 9 positions match TRBD2. Germline V gene lookup returns CDR1 SGHRS and CDR2 YFSETQ. The CDR3 totals 14 residues. Unmatched junction bases numbered 2, after V lost 3 bases and J lost 3 bases.